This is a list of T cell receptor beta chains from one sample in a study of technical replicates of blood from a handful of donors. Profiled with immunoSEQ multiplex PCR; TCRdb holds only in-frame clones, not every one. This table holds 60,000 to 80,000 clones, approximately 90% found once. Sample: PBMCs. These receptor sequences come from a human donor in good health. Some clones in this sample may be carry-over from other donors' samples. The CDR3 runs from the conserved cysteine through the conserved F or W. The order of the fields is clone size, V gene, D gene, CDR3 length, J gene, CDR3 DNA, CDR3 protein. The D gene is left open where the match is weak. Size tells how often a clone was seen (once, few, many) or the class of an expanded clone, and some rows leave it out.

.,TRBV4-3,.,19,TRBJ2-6,TGCGCCAGCAGCCAAGTCACCGGGGGGCTAAACTCTGGGGCCAACGTCCTGACTTTC,CASSQVTGGLNSGANVLTF
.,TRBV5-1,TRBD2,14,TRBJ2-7,TGCGCCAGCAGCCACGGGGGGTTCGGCTACGAGCAGTACTTC,CASSHGGFGYEQYF
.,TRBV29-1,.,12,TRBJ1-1,TGCAGCCTCGGAAGGGGAAACACTGAAGCTTTCTTT,CSLGRGNTEAFF
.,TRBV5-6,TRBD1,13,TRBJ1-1,TGTGCCAGCAGCACGAGACAGGGGGCTATAGCTTTCTTT,CASSTRQGAIAFF
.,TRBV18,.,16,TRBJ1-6,TGTGCCAGCTCACCGCGGGGTAGACCCGGGGATTCACCCCTCCACTTT,CASSPRGRPGDSPLHF
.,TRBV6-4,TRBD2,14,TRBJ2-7,TGTGCCAGCAGGAATAGCGGGTCCCCCTACGAGCAGTACTTC,CASRNSGSPYEQYF
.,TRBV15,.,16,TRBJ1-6,TGTGCCACCAGCAGATCCTTTGGCACCTATAATTCACCCCTCCACTTT,CATSRSFGTYNSPLHF
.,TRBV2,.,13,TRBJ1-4,TGTGCCAGCAGATCGGGGGCTAATGAAAAACTGTTTTTT,CASRSGANEKLFF
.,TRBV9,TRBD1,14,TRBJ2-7,TGTGCCAGCAGCGCCCGTCAGGGGGCTAGCGAGCAGTACTTC,CASSARQGASEQYF
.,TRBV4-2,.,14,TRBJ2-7,TGTGCCAGCAGCCAAGAGCGCGTCTCCTACGAGCAGTACTTC,CASSQERVSYEQYF
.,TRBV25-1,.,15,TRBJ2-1,TGTGCCAGCAGTGAACAAGGGGCCCACTACAATGAGCAGTTCTTC,CASSEQGAHYNEQFF
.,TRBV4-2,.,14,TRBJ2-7,TGTGCCAGCAGCCAAGATGTGTCCCACTACGAGCAGTACTTC,CASSQDVSHYEQYF
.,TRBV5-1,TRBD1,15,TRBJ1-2,TGCGCCAGCAGCCTAGACAGGGGACCCCTTTATGGCTACACCTTC,CASSLDRGPLYGYTF
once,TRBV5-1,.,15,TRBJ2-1,TGCGCCAGCAGCTTGGTGGCAGGGACATACAATGAGCAGTTCTTC,CASSLVAGTYNEQFF
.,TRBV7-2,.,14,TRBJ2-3,TGTGCCAGCAGCTTAGGGCCGAGCACAGATACGCAGTATTTT,CASSLGPSTDTQYF
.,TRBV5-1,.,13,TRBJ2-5,TGCGCCAGCAGCTTGTCGGGACAAGAGACCCAGTACTTC,CASSLSGQETQYF
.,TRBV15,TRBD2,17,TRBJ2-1,TGTGCCACCAGCAGGGGACTTAGCGGGAGAGGTGGCAATGAGCAGTTCTTC,CATSRGLSGRGGNEQFF
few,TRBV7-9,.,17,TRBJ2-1,TGTGCCAGCAGCCCGCGGACAGTCCGTCGGACCTACAATGAGCAGTTCTTC,CASSPRTVRRTYNEQFF
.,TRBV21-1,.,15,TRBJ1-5,TGTGCCAGCAGCACCAGGACAGGGGGTTATCAGCCCCAGCATTTT,CASSTRTGGYQPQHF
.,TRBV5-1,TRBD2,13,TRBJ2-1,TGCGCCAGCAGCGGGACTAACGACAATGAGCAGTTCTTC,CASSGTNDNEQFF
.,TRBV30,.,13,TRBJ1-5,TGTGCCTGGAACCGGGATCGGGATCAGCCCCAGCATTTT,CAWNRDRDQPQHF
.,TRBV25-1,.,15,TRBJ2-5,TGTGCCAGCAGTGAAATGAGGGCTAGCCGTGAGACCCAGTACTTC,CASSEMRASRETQYF